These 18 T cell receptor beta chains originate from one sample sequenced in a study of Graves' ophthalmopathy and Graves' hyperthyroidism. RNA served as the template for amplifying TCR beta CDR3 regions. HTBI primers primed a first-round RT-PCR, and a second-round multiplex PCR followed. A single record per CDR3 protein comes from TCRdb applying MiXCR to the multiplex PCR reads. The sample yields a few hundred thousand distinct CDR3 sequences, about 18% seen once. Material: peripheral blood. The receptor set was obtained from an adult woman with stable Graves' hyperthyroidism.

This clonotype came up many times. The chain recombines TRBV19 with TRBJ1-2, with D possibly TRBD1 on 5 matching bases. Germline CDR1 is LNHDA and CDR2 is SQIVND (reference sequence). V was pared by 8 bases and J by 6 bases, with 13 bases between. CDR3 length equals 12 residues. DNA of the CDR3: TGTGCCAGTCGACCCCAAGGGGATGGCTACACCTTC. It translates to CASRPQGDGYTF.

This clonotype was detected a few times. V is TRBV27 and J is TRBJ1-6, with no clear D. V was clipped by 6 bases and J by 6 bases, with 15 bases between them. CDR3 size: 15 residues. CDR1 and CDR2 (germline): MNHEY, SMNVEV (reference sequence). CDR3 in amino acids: CASRPSGRLNSPLHF. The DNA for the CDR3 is TGTGCCAGCAGACCCAGCGGACGCCTTAATTCACCCCTCCACTTT.

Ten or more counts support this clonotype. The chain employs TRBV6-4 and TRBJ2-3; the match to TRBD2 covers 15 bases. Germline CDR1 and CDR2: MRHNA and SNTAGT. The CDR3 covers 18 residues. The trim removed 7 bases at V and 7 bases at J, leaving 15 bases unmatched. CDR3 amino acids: CASKTGLAGGKTLHTQYF. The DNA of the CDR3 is TGTGCCAGCAAAACCGGACTAGCGGGAGGGAAAACCCTCCATACGCAGTATTTT.

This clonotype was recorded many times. CDR3 amino acids: CASSPVQGDTEAFF. The CDR3 DNA follows: TGTGCCAGCTCACCGGTGCAGGGGGACACTGAAGCTTTCTTT. This chain uses TRBV18 with TRBJ1-1; 7 bases agree with TRBD1. The germline CDR1 and CDR2 sequences are KGHSH and LQKENI. CDR3 length: 14 residues. V lost 3 bases and J lost 3; bases outside the gene matches: 4. The variable domain in full, with the rest retrieved from reference TRBV18 and TRBJ1-1, is NAGVMQNPRHLVRRRGQEARLRCSPMKGHSHVYWYRQLPEEGLKFMVYLQKENIIDESGMPKERFSAEFPKEGPSILRIQQVVRGDSAAYFCASSPVQGDTEAFFGQGTRLTVV.

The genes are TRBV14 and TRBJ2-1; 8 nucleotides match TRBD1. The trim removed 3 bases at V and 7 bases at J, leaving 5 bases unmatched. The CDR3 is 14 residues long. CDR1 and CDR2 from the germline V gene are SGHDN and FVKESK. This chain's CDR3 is CASSHRDRRNEQFF. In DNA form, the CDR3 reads TGTGCCAGCAGCCATCGGGACAGGAGAAATGAGCAGTTCTTC.

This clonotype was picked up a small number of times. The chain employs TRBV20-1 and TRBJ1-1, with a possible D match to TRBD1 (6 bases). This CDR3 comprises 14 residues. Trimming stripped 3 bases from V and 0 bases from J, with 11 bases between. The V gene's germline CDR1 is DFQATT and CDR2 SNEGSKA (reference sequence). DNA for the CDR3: TGCAGTGCTAGGCCGGGACACCTGAACACTGAAGCTTTCTTT. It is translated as CSARPGHLNTEAFF.

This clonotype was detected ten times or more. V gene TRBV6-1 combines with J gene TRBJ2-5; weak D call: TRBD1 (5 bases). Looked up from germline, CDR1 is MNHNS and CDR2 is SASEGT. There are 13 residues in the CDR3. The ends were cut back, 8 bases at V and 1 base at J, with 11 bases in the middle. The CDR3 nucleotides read TGTGCCAGCGGGGCGCCCGGCCAAGAGACCCAGTACTTC. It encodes CASGAPGQETQYF.

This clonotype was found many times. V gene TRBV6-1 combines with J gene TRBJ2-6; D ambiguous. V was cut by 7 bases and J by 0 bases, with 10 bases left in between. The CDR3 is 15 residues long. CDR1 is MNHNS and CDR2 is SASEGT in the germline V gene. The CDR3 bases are TGTGCCAGCAACAAGGTCCTCTCTGGGGCCAACGTCCTGACTTTC. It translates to CASNKVLSGANVLTF.

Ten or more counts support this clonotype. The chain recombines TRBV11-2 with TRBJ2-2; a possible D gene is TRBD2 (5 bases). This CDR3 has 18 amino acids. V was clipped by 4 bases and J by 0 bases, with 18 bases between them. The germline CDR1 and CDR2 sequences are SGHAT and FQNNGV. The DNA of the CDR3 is TGTGCCAGCAGCTGGGCTGAGAGGGCGCTTACGAACACCGGGGAGCTGTTTTTT. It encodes CASSWAERALTNTGELFF.

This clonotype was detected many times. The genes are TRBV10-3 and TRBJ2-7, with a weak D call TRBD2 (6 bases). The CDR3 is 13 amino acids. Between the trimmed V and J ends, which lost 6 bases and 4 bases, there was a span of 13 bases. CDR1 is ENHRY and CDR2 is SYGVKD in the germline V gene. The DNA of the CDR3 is TGTGCCATCAGCCCCCAGGAGGGATACGAGCAGTACTTC. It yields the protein CAISPQEGYEQYF.

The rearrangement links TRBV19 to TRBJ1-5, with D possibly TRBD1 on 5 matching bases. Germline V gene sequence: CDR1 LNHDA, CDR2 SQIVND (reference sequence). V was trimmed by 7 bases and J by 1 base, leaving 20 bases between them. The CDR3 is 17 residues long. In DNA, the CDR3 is TGTGCCAGTAAGTATCGCTCGAAGGACACGAGCAATCAGCCCCAGCATTTT. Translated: CASKYRSKDTSNQPQHF.

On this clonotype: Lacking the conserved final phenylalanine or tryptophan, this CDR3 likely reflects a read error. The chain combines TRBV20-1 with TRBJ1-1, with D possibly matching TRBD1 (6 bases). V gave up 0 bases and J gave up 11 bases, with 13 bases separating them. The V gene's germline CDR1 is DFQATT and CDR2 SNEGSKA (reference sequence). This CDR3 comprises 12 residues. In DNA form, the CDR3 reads TGCAGTGCTAGAGAGGGGGCGATCGACGCTTTCTAT. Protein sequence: CSAREGAIDAFY.

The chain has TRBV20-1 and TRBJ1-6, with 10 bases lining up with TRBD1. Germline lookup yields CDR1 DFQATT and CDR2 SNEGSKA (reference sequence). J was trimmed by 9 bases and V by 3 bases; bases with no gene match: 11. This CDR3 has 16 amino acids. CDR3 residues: CSASLRDRGSSSPLHF. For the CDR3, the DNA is TGCAGTGCTAGCCTCCGGGACAGGGGTTCGAGTTCACCCCTCCACTTT.

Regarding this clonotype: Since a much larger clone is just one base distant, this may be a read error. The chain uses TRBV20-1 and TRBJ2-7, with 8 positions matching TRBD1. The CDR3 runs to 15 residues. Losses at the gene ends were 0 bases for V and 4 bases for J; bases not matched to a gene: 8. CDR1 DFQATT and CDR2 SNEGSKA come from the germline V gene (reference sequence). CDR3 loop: CSARDVARGPYEQYF. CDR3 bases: TGCAGTGCTAGAGATGTGGCCAGGGGGCCGTACGAGCAGTACTTC.

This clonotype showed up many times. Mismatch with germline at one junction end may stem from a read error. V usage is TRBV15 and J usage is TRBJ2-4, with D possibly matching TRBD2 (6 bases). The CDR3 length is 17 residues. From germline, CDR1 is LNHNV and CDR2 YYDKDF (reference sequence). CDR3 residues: CATQVTAEKLAKNIKYF. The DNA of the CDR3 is TGTGCCACCCAAGTCACAGCAGAAAAACTAGCCAAAAACATTAAGTACTTC.

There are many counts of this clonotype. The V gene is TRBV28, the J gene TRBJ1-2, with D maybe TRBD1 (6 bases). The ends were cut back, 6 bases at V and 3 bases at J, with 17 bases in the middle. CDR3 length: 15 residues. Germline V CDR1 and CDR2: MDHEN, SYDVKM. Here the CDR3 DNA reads TGTGCCAGCAGCCCCCAGTACAGGGAGGACTATGGCTACACCTTC. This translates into CASSPQYREDYGYTF.

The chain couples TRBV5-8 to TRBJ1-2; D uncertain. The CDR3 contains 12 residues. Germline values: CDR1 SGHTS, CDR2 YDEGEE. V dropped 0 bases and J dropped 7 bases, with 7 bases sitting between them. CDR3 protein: CASSLGLLGYTF. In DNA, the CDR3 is TGTGCCAGCAGCTTGGGCCTCCTTGGCTACACCTTC.

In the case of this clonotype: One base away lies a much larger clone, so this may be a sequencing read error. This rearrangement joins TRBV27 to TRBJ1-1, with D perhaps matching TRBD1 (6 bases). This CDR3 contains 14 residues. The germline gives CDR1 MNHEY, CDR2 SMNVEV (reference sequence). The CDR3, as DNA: TGTGCCCGCAGCCCACAGGGTGTTTCAGCTGAAGCTTTCTTT. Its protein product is CARSPQGVSAEAFF.